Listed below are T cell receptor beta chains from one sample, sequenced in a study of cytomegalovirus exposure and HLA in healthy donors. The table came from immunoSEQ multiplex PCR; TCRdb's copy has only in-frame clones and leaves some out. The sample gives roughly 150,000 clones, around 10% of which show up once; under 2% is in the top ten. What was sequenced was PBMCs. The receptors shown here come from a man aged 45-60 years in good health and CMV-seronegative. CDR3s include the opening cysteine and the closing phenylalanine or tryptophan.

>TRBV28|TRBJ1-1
CASSLFGGATEAFF
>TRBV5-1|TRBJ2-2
CASTRASGTSGRAGELFF
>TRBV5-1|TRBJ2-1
CASSPGGNLVGNEQFF
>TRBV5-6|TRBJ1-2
CASSLIQGNYGYTF
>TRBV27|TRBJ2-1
CASSLSPPGTAGNEQFF
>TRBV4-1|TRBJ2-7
CASSQQPTGAPYEQYF
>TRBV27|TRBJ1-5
CASSFVGGNQPQHF
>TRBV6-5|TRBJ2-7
CASSLRLNSYEQYF
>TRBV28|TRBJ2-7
CASSLPRNEQYF
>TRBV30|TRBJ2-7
CAWSGGVSYEQYF
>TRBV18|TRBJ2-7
CASSPQNYEQYF
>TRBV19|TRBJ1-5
CASSMGTGGLEPQHF
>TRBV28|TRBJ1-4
CASISGGNTNEKLFF
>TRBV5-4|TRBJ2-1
CASSLDRSYNEQFF
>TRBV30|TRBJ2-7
CAWGQHAYEQYF
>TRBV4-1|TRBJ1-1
CASSQDGQGWEQAFF
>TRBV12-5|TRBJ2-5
CASPGHPQETQYF
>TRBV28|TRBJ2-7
CASSFSSYEQYF
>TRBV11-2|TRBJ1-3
CASSHTTGSSGNTIYF
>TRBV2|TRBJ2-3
CASSEASSLAGTTDTQYF
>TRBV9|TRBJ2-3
CASSVDRIPDTQYF
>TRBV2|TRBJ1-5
CASSATGVNQPQHF
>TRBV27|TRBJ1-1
CASSFSEGLSLTEAFF